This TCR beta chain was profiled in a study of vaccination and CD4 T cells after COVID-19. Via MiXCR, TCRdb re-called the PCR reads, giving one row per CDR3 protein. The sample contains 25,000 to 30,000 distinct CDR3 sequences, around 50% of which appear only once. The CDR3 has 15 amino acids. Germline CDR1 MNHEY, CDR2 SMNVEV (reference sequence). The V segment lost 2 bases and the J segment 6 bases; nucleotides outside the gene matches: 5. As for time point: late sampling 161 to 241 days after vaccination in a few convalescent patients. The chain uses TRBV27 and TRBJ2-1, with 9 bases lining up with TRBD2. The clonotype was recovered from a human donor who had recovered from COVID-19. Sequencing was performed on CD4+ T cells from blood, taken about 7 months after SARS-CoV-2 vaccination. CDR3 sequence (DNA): TGTGCCAGCAGTTTAGTAGCGGGAGCAACCAATGAGCAGTTCTTC. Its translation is CASSLVAGATNEQFF.